The clone carrying this TCR beta chain was recorded a few times. What it binds is not known. Patients underwent thyroid surgery, and none had received any treatment before it. As processed by the authors: Clinicopathological groups of papillary thyroid cancer showed CDR3 differences that were used to build a distant-metastasis classifier. TCRdb reanalyzed the PCR reads with MiXCR. TCRdb's processing, not the authors' own work, is the source of the V and J calls. Here the sample spans 3,000 or so clones, about 38% being singletons. The data were obtained in a study of metastatic and nonmetastatic thyroid tumors. Study overall: The authors compared repertoires across blood and tumor or nodule tissue from malignant and benign thyroid patients.

Trimming removed 4 bases from V and 3 bases from J, with 13 bases in between. From germline, CDR1 is MNHNS and CDR2 SASEGT. The CDR3 is made up of 15 amino acids. General study findings and limits: Benign nodules reportedly had significantly lower TCR beta diversity than malignant thyroid tumors in blood and tumor.

The TCR sequence derives from a female donor with papillary thyroid cancer or a benign thyroid nodule (not recorded which). Some clones in this sample may be carry-over from other donors' samples. V gene TRBV6-1 combines with J gene TRBJ1-5, with D possibly matching TRBD1 (5 bases). Sequenced material: tumor tissue. The CDR3 DNA is TGTGCCAGCAGTGGCGACAGTCGGCCCAATCAGCCCCAGCATTTT. Translated, it gives CASSGDSRPNQPQHF.